Below, one TCR beta chain is given with its context. The antigen remains undetermined. Amplification used 60 Vbeta primers and 13 Jbeta primers. TCRdb's copy holds only in-frame clones and misses some; the assay was immunoSEQ multiplex PCR. The sample has approximately 110,000 clones, 65% to 85% seen once; the top ten hold about 0.22%. The CDR3 has 13 amino acids. Trimming took off 8 bases at V and 4 bases at J, with 11 bases between the two ends. CDR1 MNHNS and CDR2 SASEGT come from the germline V gene. This entry comes from a study of cytomegalovirus exposure and HLA in healthy donors. Regarding the study as a whole: A later analysis found that most CMV-associated TCR beta chains appeared HLA-restricted. Indistinguishable V segments such as TRBV6-2 and TRBV6-3 were excluded.

Sequencing was performed on PBMCs. The source is a man over 45 in good health and CMV-seronegative. The chain is built from TRBV6-1 and TRBJ2-2; D might be TRBD1 (5 bases). The DNA of the CDR3 is TGTGCCAGCGGGGCAGGGCGCACCGGGGAGCTGTTTTTT. It yields the protein CASGAGRTGELFF.